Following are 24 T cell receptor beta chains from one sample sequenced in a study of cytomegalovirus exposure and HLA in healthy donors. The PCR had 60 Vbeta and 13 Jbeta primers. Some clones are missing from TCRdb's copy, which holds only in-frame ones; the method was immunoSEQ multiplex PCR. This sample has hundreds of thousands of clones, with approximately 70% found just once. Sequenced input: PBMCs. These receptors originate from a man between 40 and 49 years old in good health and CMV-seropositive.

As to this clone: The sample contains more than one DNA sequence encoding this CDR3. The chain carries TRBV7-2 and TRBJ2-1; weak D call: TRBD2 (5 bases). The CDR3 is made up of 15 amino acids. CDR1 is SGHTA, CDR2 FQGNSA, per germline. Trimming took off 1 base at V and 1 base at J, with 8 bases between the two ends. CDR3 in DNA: TGTGCCAGCAGCTTAGGTCGGGGTTCCTACAATGAGCAGTTCTTC. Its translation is CASSLGRGSYNEQFF.

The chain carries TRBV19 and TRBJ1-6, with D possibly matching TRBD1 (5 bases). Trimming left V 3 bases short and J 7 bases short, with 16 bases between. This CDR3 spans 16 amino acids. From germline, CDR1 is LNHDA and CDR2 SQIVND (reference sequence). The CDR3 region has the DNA TGTGCCAGTAGTATGGGGCTAGAGAGTTCCAATTCACCCCTCCACTTT. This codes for CASSMGLESSNSPLHF.

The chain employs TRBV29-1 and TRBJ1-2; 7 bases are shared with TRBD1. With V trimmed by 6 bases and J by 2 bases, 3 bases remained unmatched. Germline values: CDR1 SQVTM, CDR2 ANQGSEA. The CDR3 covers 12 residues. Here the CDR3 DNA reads TGCAGCGTGCGACAGGGAAACTATGGCTACACCTTC. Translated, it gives CSVRQGNYGYTF.

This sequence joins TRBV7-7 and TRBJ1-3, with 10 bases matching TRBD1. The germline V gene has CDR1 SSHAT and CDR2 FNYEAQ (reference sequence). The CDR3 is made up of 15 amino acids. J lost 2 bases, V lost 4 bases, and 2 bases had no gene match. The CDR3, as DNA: TGTGCCAGCAGCTCAGGGACAGGGGCTGGAAACACCATATATTTT. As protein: CASSSGTGAGNTIYF.

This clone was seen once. The CDR3 DNA follows: TGCGCCAGCAGTGACAGCTACAATGAGCAGTTCTTC. It encodes CASSDSYNEQFF. J is TRBJ2-1 and V is TRBV10-1; D unclear. V lost 3 bases, J lost 3 bases, and 3 bases lay in between. The CDR3 has 12 residues. From germline, CDR1 is WNHNN and CDR2 SYGVQD (reference sequence).

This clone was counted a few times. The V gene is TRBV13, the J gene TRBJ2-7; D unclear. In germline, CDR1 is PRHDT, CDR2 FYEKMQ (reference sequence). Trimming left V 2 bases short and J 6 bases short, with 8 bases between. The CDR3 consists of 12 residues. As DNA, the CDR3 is TGTGCCAGCAGCTTATTCGGTCGCGAGCAGTACTTC. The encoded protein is CASSLFGREQYF.

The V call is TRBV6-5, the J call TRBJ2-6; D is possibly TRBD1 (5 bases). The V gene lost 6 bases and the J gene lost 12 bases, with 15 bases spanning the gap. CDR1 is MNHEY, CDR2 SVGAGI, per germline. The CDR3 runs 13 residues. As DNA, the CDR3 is TGTGCCAGCAGCACAGGATTAGGTCGCGTCCTGACTTTC. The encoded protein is CASSTGLGRVLTF.

CDR3 protein: CASSADRGPETQYF. The CDR3 DNA reads TGTGCCAGCAGCGCCGACAGGGGGCCAGAGACCCAGTACTTC. This rearrangement joins TRBV7-2 to TRBJ2-5, with 10 nucleotides matching TRBD1. The junction had 4 bases not matched to a gene; V was cut back by 5 bases and J by 4 bases. The CDR3 extends over 14 amino acids. CDR1 SGHTA and CDR2 FQGNSA come from the germline V gene.

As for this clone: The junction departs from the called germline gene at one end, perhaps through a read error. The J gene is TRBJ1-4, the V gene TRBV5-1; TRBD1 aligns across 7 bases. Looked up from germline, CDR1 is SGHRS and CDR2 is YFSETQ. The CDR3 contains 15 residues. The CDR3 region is CASSVDRPGGEKLFF. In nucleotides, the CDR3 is TGTGCCAGCAGCGTGGACAGGCCCGGGGGAGAAAAACTGTTTTTT. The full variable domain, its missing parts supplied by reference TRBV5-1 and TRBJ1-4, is KAGVTQTPRYLIKTRGQQVTLSCSPISGHRSVSWYQQTPGQGLQFLFEYFSETQRNKGNFPGRFSGRQFSNSRSEMNVSTLELGDSALYLCASSVDRPGGEKLFFGSGTQLSVL.

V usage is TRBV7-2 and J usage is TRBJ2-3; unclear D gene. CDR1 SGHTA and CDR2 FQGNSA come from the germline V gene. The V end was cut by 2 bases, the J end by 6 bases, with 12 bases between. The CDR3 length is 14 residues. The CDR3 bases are TGTGCCAGCAGCTTAAAGCTAGTTAGGGATACGCAGTATTTT. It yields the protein CASSLKLVRDTQYF.

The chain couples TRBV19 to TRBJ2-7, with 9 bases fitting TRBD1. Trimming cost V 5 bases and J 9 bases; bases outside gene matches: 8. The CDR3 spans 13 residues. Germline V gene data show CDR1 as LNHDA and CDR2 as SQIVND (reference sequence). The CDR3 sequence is CASSARDRDGQYF. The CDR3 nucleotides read TGTGCCAGTAGTGCCCGGGACAGGGACGGGCAGTACTTC.

CDR3 loop: CASSYLGRDQPQHF. CDR3 DNA sequence: TGTGCCAGCAGTTACCTGGGCAGGGATCAGCCCCAGCATTTT. The chain employs TRBV6-5 and TRBJ1-5; the D gene is possibly TRBD1 (5 bases). Trimming pared 2 bases from V and 5 bases from J, leaving 10 bases between. CDR1 and CDR2 from the germline V gene are MNHEY and SVGAGI. The CDR3 spans 14 residues.

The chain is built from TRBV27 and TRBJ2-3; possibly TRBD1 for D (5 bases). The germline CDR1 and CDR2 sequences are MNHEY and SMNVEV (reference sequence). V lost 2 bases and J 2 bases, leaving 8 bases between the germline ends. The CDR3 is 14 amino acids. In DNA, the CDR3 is TGTGCCAGCAGTTTAGACAGAGTCACAGATACGCAGTATTTT. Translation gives CASSLDRVTDTQYF.

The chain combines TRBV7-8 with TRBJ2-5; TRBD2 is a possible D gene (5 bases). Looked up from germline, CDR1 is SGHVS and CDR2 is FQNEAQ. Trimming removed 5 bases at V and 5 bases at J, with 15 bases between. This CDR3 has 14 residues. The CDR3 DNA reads TGTGCCAGCAGCCCCATGCCTTCGGGGGAGACCCAGTACTTC. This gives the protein CASSPMPSGETQYF.

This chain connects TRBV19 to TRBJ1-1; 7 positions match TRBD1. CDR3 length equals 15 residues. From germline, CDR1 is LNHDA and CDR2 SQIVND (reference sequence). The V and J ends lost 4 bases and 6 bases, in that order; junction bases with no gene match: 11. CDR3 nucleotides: TGTGCCAGTAGTACCCGGACAGGAACGGAGGCTGAAGCTTTCTTT. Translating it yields CASSTRTGTEAEAFF.

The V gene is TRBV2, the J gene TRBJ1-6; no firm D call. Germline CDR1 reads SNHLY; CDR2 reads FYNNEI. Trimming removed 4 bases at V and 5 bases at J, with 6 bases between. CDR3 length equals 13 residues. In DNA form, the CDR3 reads TGTGCCAGCAGTGGAGGCGATAATTCACCCCTCCACTTT. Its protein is CASSGGDNSPLHF.

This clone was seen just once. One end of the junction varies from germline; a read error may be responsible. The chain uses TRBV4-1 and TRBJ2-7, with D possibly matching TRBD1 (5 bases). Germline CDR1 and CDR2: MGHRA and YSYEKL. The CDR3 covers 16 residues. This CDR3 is CTSSQGIRDRPYEQYF. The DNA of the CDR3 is TGCACCAGCAGCCAAGGGATCAGGGATCGGCCCTACGAGCAGTACTTC.

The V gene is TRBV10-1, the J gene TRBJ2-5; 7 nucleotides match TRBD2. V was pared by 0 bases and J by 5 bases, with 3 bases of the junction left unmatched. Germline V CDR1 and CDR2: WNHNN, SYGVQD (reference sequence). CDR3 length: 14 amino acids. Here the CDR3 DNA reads TGCGCCAGCAGTGAGTCGTCCGGGAGGGAGACCCAGTACTTC. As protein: CASSESSGRETQYF.

The CDR3 bases are TGTGCCAGCAGCTTAGGGGGTCCGGGGGGGGAGCAGTTCTTC. Protein product: CASSLGGPGGEQFF. The V gene is TRBV7-8, the J gene TRBJ2-1, with 8 bases lining up with TRBD2. The CDR3 runs to 14 residues. With V trimmed by 1 base and J by 10 bases, 6 bases remained unmatched. Germline lookup yields CDR1 SGHVS and CDR2 FQNEAQ.

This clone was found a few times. CDR3 sequence (DNA): TGTGCCAGCAGTTATAACAAAGAAGAGACCCAGTACTTC. Its protein product is CASSYNKEETQYF. This chain connects TRBV6-5 to TRBJ2-5; D is ambiguous. The V gene's germline CDR1 is MNHEY and CDR2 SVGAGI. Trimming cost V 3 bases and J 3 bases, with 8 bases left between them. This CDR3 contains 13 residues.

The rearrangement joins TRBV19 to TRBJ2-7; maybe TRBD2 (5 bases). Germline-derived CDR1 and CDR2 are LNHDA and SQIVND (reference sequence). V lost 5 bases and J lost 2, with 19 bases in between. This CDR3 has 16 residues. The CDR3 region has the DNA TGTGCCAGTAGTCACCGGGCGGGTTTTGCCCCCTACGAGCAGTACTTC. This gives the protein CASSHRAGFAPYEQYF.

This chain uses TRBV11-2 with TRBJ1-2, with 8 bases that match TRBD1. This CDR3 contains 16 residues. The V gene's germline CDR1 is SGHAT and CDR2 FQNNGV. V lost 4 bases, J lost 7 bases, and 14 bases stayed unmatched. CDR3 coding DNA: TGTGCCAGCAGCTCCCTCGGCCCAGGGGGCGATTCTGGCTACACCTTC. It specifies CASSSLGPGGDSGYTF.

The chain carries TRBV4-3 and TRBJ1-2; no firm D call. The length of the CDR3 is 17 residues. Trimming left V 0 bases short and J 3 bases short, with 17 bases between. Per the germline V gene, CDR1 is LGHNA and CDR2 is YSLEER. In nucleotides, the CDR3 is TGCGCCAGCAGCCAAGATAATGGAGACGGAGGCCACTATGGCTACACCTTC. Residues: CASSQDNGDGGHYGYTF.

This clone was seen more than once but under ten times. As DNA, the CDR3 is TGTGCCAGCAGTGAAGGGGGGAGGGTTCATGGCTACACCTTC. Amino acid sequence: CASSEGGRVHGYTF. The chain recombines TRBV6-1 with TRBJ1-2; perhaps TRBD1 as D (5 bases). V was trimmed by 1 base and J by 6 bases, leaving 12 bases between them. From germline, CDR1 is MNHNS and CDR2 SASEGT. The CDR3 extends over 14 amino acids.